This TCR beta chain is drawn from a study of T cells after yellow fever vaccination. Study observations and caveats: Peak timing came faster in the weaker secondary response, day 5 versus 15. In post-booster samples, most primary-vaccination clones reappeared (roughly 96% CD4, roughly 88% CD8).

The study made its TCR cDNA through 5'RACE template switching. That step introduced a universal primer site along with UMIs. TCRdb re-derived calls from the 5' RACE reads in MiXCR, one entry per CDR3 protein. The table shows about 340,000 distinct CDR3 sequences, with around 12% occurring only once. About this clonotype itself: Its specificity is unknown.

The V gene's germline CDR1 is MNHEY and CDR2 SMNVEV (reference sequence). The CDR3 sequence is 16 residues long. V shed 10 bases, J shed 7 bases, and the junction held 14 bases outside the gene matches. Specimen: CD4+ T cells sorted from PBMCs, collected 15 days after the yellow fever booster vaccination. J is TRBJ2-1 and V is TRBV27; 12 positions agree with TRBD2. The receptor's source is a man younger than 35 who received the YFV17D yellow fever vaccine. The CDR3: CATRLAGGSEGNEQFF. CDR3 bases: TGTGCCACCCGTCTAGCGGGGGGGTCGGAGGGTAATGAGCAGTTCTTC.